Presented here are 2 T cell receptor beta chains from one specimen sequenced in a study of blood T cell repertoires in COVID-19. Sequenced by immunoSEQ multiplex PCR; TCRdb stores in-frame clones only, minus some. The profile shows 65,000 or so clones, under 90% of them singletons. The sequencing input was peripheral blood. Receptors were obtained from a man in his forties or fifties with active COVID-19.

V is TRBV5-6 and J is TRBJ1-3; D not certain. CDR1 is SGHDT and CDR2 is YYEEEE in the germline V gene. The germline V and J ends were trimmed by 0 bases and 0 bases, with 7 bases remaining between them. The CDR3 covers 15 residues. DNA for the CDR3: TGTGCCAGCAGCTTGGTGCTGAGCTCTGGAAACACCATATATTTT. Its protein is CASSLVLSSGNTIYF.

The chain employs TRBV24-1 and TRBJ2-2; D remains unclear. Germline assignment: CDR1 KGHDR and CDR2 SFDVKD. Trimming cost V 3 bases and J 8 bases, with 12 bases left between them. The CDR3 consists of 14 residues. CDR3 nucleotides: TGTGCCACCAGTGATGTCGGTTCCCAAGGGGAGCTGTTTTTT. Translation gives CATSDVGSQGELFF.